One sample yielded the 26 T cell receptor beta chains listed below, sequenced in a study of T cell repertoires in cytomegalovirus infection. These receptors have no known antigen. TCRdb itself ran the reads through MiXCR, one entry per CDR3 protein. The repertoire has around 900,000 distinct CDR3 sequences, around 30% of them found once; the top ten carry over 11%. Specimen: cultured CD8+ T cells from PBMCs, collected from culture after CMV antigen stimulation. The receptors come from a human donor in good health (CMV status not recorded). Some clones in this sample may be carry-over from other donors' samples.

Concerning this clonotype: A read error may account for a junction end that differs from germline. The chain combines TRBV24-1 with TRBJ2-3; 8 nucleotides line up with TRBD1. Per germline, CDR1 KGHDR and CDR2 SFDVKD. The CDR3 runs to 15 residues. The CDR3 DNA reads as TGTGTCACCAGTGACACGACAGGGGGCACAGATACGCAGTATTTT. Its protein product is CVTSDTTGGTDTQYF.

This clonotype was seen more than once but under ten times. CDR3 DNA sequence: TGCAGCGTTGAAGATGAAAGGGGTGCACCCTACGAGCAGTACTTC. Encoded protein: CSVEDERGAPYEQYF. The gene calls are TRBV29-1 and TRBJ2-7; a possible D gene is TRBD1 (5 bases). Trimming stripped 0 bases from V and 2 bases from J, with 14 bases between. The CDR3 has 15 amino acids. Per germline, CDR1 SQVTM and CDR2 ANQGSEA.

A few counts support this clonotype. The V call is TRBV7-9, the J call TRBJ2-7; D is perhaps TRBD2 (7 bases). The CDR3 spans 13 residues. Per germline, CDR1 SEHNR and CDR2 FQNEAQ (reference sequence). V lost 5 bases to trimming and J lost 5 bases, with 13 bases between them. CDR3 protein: CASSVGGAHEQYF. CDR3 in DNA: TGTGCCAGCAGCGTGGGGGGGGCCCACGAGCAGTACTTC.

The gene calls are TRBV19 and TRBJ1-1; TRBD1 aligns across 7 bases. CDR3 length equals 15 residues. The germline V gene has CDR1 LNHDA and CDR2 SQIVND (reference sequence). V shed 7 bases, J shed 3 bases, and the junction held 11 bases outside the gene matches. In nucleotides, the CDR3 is TGTGCCAGTAAGTTAAGGGGGCGGATGGACACTGAAGCTTTCTTT. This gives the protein CASKLRGRMDTEAFF.

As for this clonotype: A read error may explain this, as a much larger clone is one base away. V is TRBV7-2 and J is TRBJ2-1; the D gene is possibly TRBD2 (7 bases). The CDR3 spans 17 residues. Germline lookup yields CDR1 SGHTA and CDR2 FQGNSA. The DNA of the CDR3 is TGTGCCAGCAGCTTAAATTCCGGCGGGGGCCTATACAATGACCAGTTCTTC. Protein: CASSLNSGGGLYNDQFF.

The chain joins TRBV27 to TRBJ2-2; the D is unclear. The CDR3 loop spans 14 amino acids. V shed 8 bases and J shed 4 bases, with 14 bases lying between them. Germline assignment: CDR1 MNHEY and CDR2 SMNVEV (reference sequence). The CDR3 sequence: CASRTGMSTGELFF. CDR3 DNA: TGTGCCAGCCGGACGGGCATGAGCACCGGGGAGCTGTTTTTT.

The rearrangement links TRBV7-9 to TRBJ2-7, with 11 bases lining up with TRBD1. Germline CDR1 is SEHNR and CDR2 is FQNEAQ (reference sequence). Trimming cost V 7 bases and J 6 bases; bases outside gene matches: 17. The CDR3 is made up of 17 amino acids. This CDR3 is CASTSPGQGASFGEQYF. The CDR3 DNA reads TGTGCCAGCACCAGTCCCGGACAGGGGGCTTCCTTTGGCGAGCAGTACTTC. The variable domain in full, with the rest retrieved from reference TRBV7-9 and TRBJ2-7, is DTGVSQNPRHKITKRGQNVTFRCDPISEHNRLYWYRQTLGQGPEFLTYFQNEAQLEKSRLLSDRFSAERPKGSFSTLEIQRTEQGDSAMYLCASTSPGQGASFGEQYFGPGTRLTVT.

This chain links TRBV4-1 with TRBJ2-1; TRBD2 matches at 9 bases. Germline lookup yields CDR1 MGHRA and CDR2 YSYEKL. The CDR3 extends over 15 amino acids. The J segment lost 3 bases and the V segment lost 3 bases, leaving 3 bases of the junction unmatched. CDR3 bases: TGCGCCAGCAGCCAGCTTAGCGGGGGCTACAATGAGCAGTTCTTC. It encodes CASSQLSGGYNEQFF.

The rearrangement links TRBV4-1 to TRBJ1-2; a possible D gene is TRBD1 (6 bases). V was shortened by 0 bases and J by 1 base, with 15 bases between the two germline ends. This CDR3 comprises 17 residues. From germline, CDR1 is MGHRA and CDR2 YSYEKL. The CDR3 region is CASSQDLTGKLNYGYTF. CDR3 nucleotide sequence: TGCGCCAGCAGCCAAGATTTAACAGGGAAACTTAACTATGGCTACACCTTC.

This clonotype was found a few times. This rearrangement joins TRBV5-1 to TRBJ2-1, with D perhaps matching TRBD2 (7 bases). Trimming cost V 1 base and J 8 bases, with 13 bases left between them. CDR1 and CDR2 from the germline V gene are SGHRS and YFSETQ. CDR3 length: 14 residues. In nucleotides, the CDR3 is TGCGCCAGCAGCTTGTCCTGGGAGGGGGATGAGCAGTTCTTC. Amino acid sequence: CASSLSWEGDEQFF. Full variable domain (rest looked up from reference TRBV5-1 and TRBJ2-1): KAGVTQTPRYLIKTRGQQVTLSCSPISGHRSVSWYQQTPGQGLQFLFEYFSETQRNKGNFPGRFSGRQFSNSRSEMNVSTLELGDSALYLCASSLSWEGDEQFFGPGTRLTVL.

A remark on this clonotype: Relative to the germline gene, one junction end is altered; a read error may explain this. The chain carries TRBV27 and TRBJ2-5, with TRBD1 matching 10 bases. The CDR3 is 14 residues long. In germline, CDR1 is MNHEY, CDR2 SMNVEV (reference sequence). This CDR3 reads CVSRTGGLSETQYF. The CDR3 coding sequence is TGTGTCAGCAGGACAGGGGGTTTATCAGAGACCCAGTACTTC.

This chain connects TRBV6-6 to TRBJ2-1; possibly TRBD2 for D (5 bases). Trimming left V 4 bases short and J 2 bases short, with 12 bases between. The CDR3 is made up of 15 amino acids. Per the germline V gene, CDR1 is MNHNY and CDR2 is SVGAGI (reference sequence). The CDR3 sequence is CASSLLDSPYNEQFF. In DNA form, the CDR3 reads TGTGCCAGCAGTTTACTAGATAGCCCCTACAATGAGCAGTTCTTC.

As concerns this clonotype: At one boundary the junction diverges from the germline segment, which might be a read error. The CDR3 nucleotides are TGTGCCAGCACTTACAGGGGGGCCACTGAAGCTTTCTTT. Amino acids: CASTYRGATEAFF. The J gene is TRBJ1-1, the V gene TRBV6-6; 8 bases fit TRBD1. The CDR3 is 13 amino acids. Germline V gene data show CDR1 as MNHNY and CDR2 as SVGAGI (reference sequence).

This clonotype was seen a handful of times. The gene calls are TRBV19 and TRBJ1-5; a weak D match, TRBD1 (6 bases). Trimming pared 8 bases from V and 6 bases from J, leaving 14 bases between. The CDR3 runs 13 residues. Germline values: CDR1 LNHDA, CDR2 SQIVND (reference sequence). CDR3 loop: CASFGGGFQPQHF. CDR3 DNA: TGTGCCAGTTTCGGGGGGGGCTTTCAGCCCCAGCATTTT.

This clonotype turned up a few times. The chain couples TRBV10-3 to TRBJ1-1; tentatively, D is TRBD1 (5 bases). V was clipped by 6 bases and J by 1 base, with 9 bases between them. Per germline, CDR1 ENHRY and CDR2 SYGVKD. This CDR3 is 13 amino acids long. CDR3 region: CAIRSGSNTEAFF. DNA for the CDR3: TGTGCCATCAGATCAGGGTCGAACACTGAAGCTTTCTTT.

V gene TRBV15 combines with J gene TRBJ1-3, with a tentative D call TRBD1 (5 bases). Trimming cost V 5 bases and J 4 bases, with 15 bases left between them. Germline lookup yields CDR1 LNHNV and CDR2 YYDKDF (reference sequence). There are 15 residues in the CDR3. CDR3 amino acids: CATSYIRDAGNTIYF. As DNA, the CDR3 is TGTGCCACCAGCTATATCCGGGACGCAGGAAACACCATATATTTT.

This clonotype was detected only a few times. For the CDR3, the DNA is TGTGCCAGCAGCCCTAGCCTCCGGGGGAGGAGTGAGCAGTTCTTC. It specifies CASSPSLRGRSEQFF. The chain couples TRBV7-3 to TRBJ2-1; possible D gene TRBD2, 6 bases. The CDR3 extends over 15 amino acids. Germline V gene sequence: CDR1 SGHTA, CDR2 FQGTGA. V dropped 5 bases and J dropped 9 bases, with 20 bases sitting between them.

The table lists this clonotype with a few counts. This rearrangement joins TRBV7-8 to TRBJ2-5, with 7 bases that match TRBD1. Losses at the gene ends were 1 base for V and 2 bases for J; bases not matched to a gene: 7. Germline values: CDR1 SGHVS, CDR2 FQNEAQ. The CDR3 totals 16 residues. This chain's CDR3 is CASSLVVQGVQETQYF. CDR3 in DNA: TGTGCCAGCAGCTTAGTGGTTCAGGGGGTACAAGAGACCCAGTACTTC.

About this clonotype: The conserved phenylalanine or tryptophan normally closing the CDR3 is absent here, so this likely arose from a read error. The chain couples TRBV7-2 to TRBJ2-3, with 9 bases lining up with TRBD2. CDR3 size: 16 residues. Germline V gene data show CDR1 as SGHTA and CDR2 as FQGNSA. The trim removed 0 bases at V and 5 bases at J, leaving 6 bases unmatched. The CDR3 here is CASSLALAGAIDTQYY. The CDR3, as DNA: TGTGCCAGCAGCTTAGCGTTAGCGGGGGCCATAGATACGCAGTATTAT.

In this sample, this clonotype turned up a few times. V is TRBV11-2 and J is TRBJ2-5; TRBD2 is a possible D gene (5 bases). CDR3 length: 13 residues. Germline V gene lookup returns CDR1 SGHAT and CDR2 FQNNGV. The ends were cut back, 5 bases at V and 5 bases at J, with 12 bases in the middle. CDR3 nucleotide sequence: TGTGCCAGCAGCCCCGAGGGAGCGGAGACCCAGTACTTC. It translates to CASSPEGAETQYF.

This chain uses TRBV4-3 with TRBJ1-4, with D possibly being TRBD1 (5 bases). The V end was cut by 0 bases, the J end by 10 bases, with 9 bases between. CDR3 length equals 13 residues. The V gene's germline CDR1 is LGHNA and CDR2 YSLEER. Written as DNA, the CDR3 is TGCGCCAGCAGCCAAGAGGGGGTGGTAAAACTGTTTTTT. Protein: CASSQEGVVKLFF.

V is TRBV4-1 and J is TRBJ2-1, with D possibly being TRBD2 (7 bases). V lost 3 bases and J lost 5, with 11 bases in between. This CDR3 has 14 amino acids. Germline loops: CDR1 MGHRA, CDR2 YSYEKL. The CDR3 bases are TGCGCCAGCAGCCATCGGGGGGCACACAATGAGCAGTTCTTC. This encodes CASSHRGAHNEQFF.

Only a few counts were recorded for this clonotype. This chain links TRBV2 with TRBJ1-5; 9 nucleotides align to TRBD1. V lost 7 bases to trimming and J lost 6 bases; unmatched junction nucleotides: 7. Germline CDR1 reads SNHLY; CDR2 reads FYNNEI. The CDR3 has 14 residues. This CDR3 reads CASIGTGIGQPQHF. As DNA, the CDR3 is TGTGCCAGCATTGGGACAGGGATCGGTCAGCCCCAGCATTTT.

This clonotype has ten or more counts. CDR3 nucleotides: TGTGCCAGCAGCTTAGCTGCTCCGGGACAGGTGTCCTACGAGCAGTACTTC. It specifies CASSLAAPGQVSYEQYF. The chain joins TRBV7-6 to TRBJ2-7; the match to TRBD1 covers 8 bases. This CDR3 comprises 17 residues. With 0 bases clipped from V and 1 base from J, the junction kept 8 bases outside the gene matches. Germline CDR1 SGHVS, CDR2 FNYEAQ.

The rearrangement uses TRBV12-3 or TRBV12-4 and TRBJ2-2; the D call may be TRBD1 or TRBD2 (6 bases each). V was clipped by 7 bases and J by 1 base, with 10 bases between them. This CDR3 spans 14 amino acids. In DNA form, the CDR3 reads TGTGCCAGCACCGGAGGGGGGAACACCGGGGAGCTGTTTTTT. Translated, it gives CASTGGGNTGELFF.

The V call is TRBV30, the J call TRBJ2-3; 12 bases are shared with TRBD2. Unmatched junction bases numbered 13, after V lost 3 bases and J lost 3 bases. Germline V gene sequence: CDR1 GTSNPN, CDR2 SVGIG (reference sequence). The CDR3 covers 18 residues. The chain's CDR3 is CAWSDPTTSGGRTDTQYF. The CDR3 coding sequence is TGTGCCTGGAGCGACCCTACGACTAGCGGGGGAAGAACAGATACGCAGTATTTT.